This T cell receptor beta chain is from a study of beta chain features in type 1 diabetes. Based on CD45RO/CCR7/CD25/CD127/CD95/CD27, CD4+ regulatory, stem cell-like memory, naive and central memory cells were sorted. The authors reverse transcribed all of the isolated RNA, so sequencing captured expressed TCRB transcripts. Method: immunoSEQ multiplex PCR; TCRdb's copy keeps in-frame clones and lacks some. The sample consists of fewer than 650,000 clones, roughly a sixth of them appearing once. General study results and limits: For TCRB rearrangement, an influence of HLA type remained unresolved here. Shorter TCRB CDR3s, moderately but significantly so, were found in Type 1 diabetes patients in all four CD4+ subsets.

In its sample, this clone was seen a few times. As yet, its antigen is unknown. This TCR was recovered from a man aged 18 to 30 in good health. Sequencing was performed on naive CD4+ T cells from blood.

CDR3: CASRAPRNTGELFF. The CDR3 DNA follows: TGTGCCAGCAGGGCGCCCCGGAACACCGGGGAGCTGTTTTTT. The V gene is TRBV6-5, the J gene TRBJ2-2, with D hard to call. V lost 6 bases to trimming and J lost 1 base, with 9 bases between them. The V gene's germline CDR1 is MNHEY and CDR2 SVGAGI. The CDR3 is 14 residues long.